A selection of T cell receptor beta chains follows, all from one sample in a study of technical replicates of blood from several donors. Method: immunoSEQ multiplex PCR; TCRdb's copy keeps in-frame clones and lacks some. The top ten clones hold 4% to 5.5% of a sample with about 62,000 clones, over 85% of them seen once. Sequencing used PBMCs. These receptors came from a human donor in good health. Some clones in this sample may be carry-over from other donors' samples. CDR3s include the opening cysteine and the closing phenylalanine or tryptophan. The order of the fields is clone size, V gene, D gene, J gene, CDR3 DNA, CDR3 protein. A D gene is named only where the DNA matches it firmly. Only part of the rows carry a size: once, few, many, or a class if the clone is expanded.

-	TRBV29-1	TRBD2	TRBJ2-3	TGCAGCGTTGGTGTGGCGGGGGGGCAAGCAGATACGCAGTATTTT	CSVGVAGGQADTQYF
few	TRBV7-2	TRBD1	TRBJ1-1	TGTGCCAGCAGCCTACAGGGGGCGCGAGGTGAAGCTTTCTTT	CASSLQGARGEAFF
-	TRBV19	TRBD1	TRBJ1-6	TGTGCCAGTAGTATAGTTTCCCGGACAGGCAATTCACCCCTCCACTTT	CASSIVSRTGNSPLHF
-	TRBV19	-	TRBJ2-7	TGTGCCAGCTCCGACATCTCCGAGCAGTACTTC	CASSDISEQYF
few	TRBV7-8	TRBD1	TRBJ2-7	TGTGCCAGCAGCGAGGGACAGCTCTACGAGCAGTACTTC	CASSEGQLYEQYF
-	TRBV11-2	-	TRBJ2-1	TGTGCCAGCAGCTTCAAGGAGGGAAATGAGCAGTTCTTC	CASSFKEGNEQFF
-	TRBV23-1	TRBD1	TRBJ2-7	TGCGCCAGCGTATACCGGGACAGGGCCTACGAGCAGTACTTC	CASVYRDRAYEQYF
-	TRBV7-6	-	TRBJ1-2	TGTGCCAGCAGCTTAGGTCTCGGCTATGGCTACACCTTC	CASSLGLGYGYTF
-	TRBV5-4	TRBD2	TRBJ2-1	TGTGCCAGCAGCTTGGGGGCTAGCGGGGGGAGAGCTGAGCAGTTCTTC	CASSLGASGGRAEQFF
-	TRBV6-1	-	TRBJ1-5	TGTGCCAGCAGTGGTTTCAGCGGCAATCAGCCCCAGCATTTT	CASSGFSGNQPQHF
-	TRBV13	-	TRBJ1-5	TGTGCCAGCAGCTTCGGACAGTCCAATCAGCCCCAGCATTTT	CASSFGQSNQPQHF
-	TRBV7-3	-	TRBJ2-7	TGTGCCAGCAGCGCGGCGCAGGGGTACGAGCAGTACTTC	CASSAAQGYEQYF
-	TRBV12-5	-	TRBJ1-1	TGTGCTAGTGGTTTGAAAGGGGGGAACACTGAAGCTTTCTTT	CASGLKGGNTEAFF
few	TRBV10-3	-	TRBJ2-3	TGTGCCATCAGTGAAAGCAGCGGAGGCACAGATACGCAGTATTTT	CAISESSGGTDTQYF
-	TRBV19	-	TRBJ1-2	TGTGCCAGTAGTTACGATAAGACACTCTTCTTC	CASSYDKTLFF
-	TRBV30	-	TRBJ2-6	TGTGCCTGGAATAGGTCCCCTAGGACTACCTCTGGGGCCAACGTCCTGACTTTC	CAWNRSPRTTSGANVLTF
-	TRBV6-1	-	TRBJ2-7	TGTGCCAGCAGTGAAGTAGGGGCCCCAAAGACGTGGCAGTACTTC	CASSEVGAPKTWQYF
-	TRBV7-2	TRBD2	TRBJ2-7	TGTGCCAGCAGCTTAGTAGGTACTAGCGGGCCGAAGAGCTCCTACGAGCAGTACTTC	CASSLVGTSGPKSSYEQYF
-	TRBV14	-	TRBJ1-1	TGTGCCAGCAGCCAAGAGCCGGACTGGAACACTGAAGCTTTCTTT	CASSQEPDWNTEAFF
once	TRBV5-6	TRBD2	TRBJ2-7	TGTGCCAGCAGCTTGGGACTAGCGGGAAACTACGAGCAGTACTTC	CASSLGLAGNYEQYF
-	TRBV5-1	TRBD1	TRBJ1-5	TGCGCCAGCAGCTTTGAGGGGGCTCAGCCCCAGCATTTT	CASSFEGAQPQHF
-	TRBV20-1	-	TRBJ2-7	TGCAGTGCTACCCCAGGGCGCGAGCAGTACTTC	CSATPGREQYF
-	TRBV14	TRBD1	TRBJ1-2	TGTGCCAGCAGCCAAGATCGGGCCAGGGGGCTTAGCTATGGCTACACCTTC	CASSQDRARGLSYGYTF
-	TRBV29-1	-	TRBJ1-2	TGCAGCGTCATGGTCGGACAGAACTATGGCTACACCTTC	CSVMVGQNYGYTF
-	TRBV7-6	-	TRBJ2-2	TGTGCCAGCAGCGCGGACAGGAACACCGGGGAGCTGTTTTTT	CASSADRNTGELFF
-	TRBV4-1	TRBD1	TRBJ1-2	TGCGCCAGCAGCCCCTTGGGACAGGGAATCTATGGCTACACCTTC	CASSPLGQGIYGYTF
-	TRBV14	-	TRBJ1-2	TGTGCCAGCAGCCCAGGGTATCGATATGGCTACACCTTC	CASSPGYRYGYTF
-	TRBV10-3	TRBD2	TRBJ2-7	TGTGCCATCAGTCCCTCCGGGAGGCCCTACGAGCAGTACTTC	CAISPSGRPYEQYF
-	TRBV7-2	-	TRBJ1-4	TGTGCCAGCAGCTTAGGATCTCGAGAACTGTTTTTT	CASSLGSRELFF
once	TRBV6-4	-	TRBJ1-1	TGTGCCAGCAGGAACCGTCGGGAGGGTGACGACACTGAAGCTTTCTTT	CASRNRREGDDTEAFF
-	TRBV19	-	TRBJ1-4	TGTGCCAGTAGTATACAGGGGATGCGAAAACTGTTTTTT	CASSIQGMRKLFF
-	TRBV4-2	-	TRBJ2-2	TGTGCCAGCAGCCAAGAAGCGGGTATGGTGGTCGGGGAGCTGTTTTTT	CASSQEAGMVVGELFF
once	TRBV27	-	TRBJ2-3	TGTGCCAGCAGCCTTTTAGAGGCTAGCACAGATACGCAGTATTTT	CASSLLEASTDTQYF
-	TRBV25-1	TRBD1	TRBJ2-7	TGTGCCAGCAGTGTTAGGGGGCAGGTCGGCGAGCAGTACTTC	CASSVRGQVGEQYF
few	TRBV5-1	TRBD2	TRBJ2-1	TGCGCCAGCAGCTTCGGACCCCGGACTAGCTCACGGAGCTCCTACAATGAGCAGTTCTTC	CASSFGPRTSSRSSYNEQFF
-	TRBV18	TRBD2	TRBJ2-2	TGTGCCAGCTCACCAGAAGGACGGGAGGGCCGGGAGCTGTTTTTT	CASSPEGREGRELFF
-	TRBV4-1	TRBD2	TRBJ2-1	TGCGCCAGCAGCCGCTCTAGCGGTCTCCTCGGGCCTTACAATGAGCAGTTCTTC	CASSRSSGLLGPYNEQFF
-	TRBV5-6	TRBD1	TRBJ1-1	TGTGCCAGCAGCACCCTAGGGAACAGGGGAGCGAACACTGAAGCTTTCTTT	CASSTLGNRGANTEAFF
-	TRBV4-1	TRBD1	TRBJ2-7	TGCGCCAGCAGCCGCAACCGGGACAGGACCTACGAGCAGTACTTC	CASSRNRDRTYEQYF
-	TRBV18	TRBD1	TRBJ2-7	TGTGCCAGCTCTCCTGGACAGGGGGAAACCTACGAGCAGTACTTC	CASSPGQGETYEQYF
-	TRBV9	TRBD2	TRBJ2-5	TGTGCCAGCAGCGTCGGACTAGCGATAAAAGAGACCCAGTACTTC	CASSVGLAIKETQYF
-	TRBV5-4	-	TRBJ2-6	TGTGCCAGCAGCTTCGACAGTGGGGCCAACGTCCTGACTTTC	CASSFDSGANVLTF
-	TRBV7-6	TRBD1	TRBJ2-1	TGTGCCAGCAGCCCGTACAGGGGTCGGTTCTTC	CASSPYRGRFF
-	TRBV5-1	TRBD2	TRBJ2-5	TGCGCCAGCAGCTTCGGGACTAGCGGGGGCGGGGCCCAGTACTTC	CASSFGTSGGGAQYF
-	TRBV5-1	TRBD2	TRBJ2-1	TGCGCCAGCAGCATCGGGGGGAATGAGCAGTTCTTC	CASSIGGNEQFF
-	TRBV5-1	-	TRBJ1-1	TGCGCCAGCAGCTTGGCCGTTGGGGGGGCGGGCACTGAAGCTTTCTTT	CASSLAVGGAGTEAFF
-	TRBV6-5	TRBD1	TRBJ2-2	TGTGCCAGCAGTGGGACAGCGAACACCGGGGAGCTGTTTTTT	CASSGTANTGELFF
-	TRBV2	-	TRBJ2-3	TGTGCCAGCAGTGTTGGCTTACGCACAGATACGCAGTATTTT	CASSVGLRTDTQYF
-	TRBV4-1	TRBD1	TRBJ1-6	TGCGCCAGCAGCCAGACAACTGGGACAGGGGACAATTCACCCCTCCACTTT	CASSQTTGTGDNSPLHF
-	TRBV6-1	-	TRBJ1-2	TGTGCCAGCAGTGAAATGGAGGGTGGCTATGGCTACACCTTC	CASSEMEGGYGYTF
-	TRBV7-2	-	TRBJ1-1	TGTGCCAGCAGCCCGTCTATGAACACTGAAGCTTTCTTT	CASSPSMNTEAFF